In its sample, the clone carrying this T cell receptor beta chain was seen a few times. Its specificity is not known. It was with a sample-barcoded 5' primer and a J-beta primer mix that a second PCR of about 6 to 11 cycles was run. TCRdb redid the calling of the 5' RACE reads with MiXCR, one entry per CDR3 protein. The table lists hundreds of thousands of distinct CDR3 sequences, approximately 25% of them singletons. The data derive from a study of blood T cells in healthy people across ages. Findings and caveats of the study: Unsorted PBMC material precluded a definitive naive versus antigen-experienced comparison.

The CDR3 totals 12 residues. The germline V and J ends were trimmed by 2 bases and 6 bases, with 10 bases remaining between them. The germline gives CDR1 SQVTM, CDR2 ANQGSEA. Another study also made use of these data, one on T cells of mothers and their children.

Specimen: blood. This receptor was obtained from a boy younger than 18 in good health. The chain recombines TRBV29-1 with TRBJ1-2; D call uncertain. In DNA form, the CDR3 reads TGCAGCGTTGAAACACTTGGGGATGGCTACACCTTC. Residues: CSVETLGDGYTF.